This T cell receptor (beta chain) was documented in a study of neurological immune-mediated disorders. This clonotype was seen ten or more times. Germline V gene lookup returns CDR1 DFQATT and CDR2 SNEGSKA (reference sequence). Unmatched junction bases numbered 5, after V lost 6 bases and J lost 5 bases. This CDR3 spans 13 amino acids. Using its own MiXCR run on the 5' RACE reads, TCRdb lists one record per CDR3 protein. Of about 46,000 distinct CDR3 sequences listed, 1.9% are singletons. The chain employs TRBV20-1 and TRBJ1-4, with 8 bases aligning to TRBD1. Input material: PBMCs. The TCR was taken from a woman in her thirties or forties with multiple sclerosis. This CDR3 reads CSAPDRGNEKLFF. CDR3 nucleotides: TGCAGTGCACCAGACAGGGGAAATGAAAAACTGTTTTTT.